This section outlines one TCR beta chain sequence together with its context. The data are from a study of blood T cell repertoires in COVID-19. Only in-frame clones appear in the TCRdb table, and some are missing; sequencing was by immunoSEQ multiplex PCR. The data contain roughly 250,000 clones, about four fifths of them singletons. Deletions cut 5 bases from V and 6 bases from J, with 14 bases between. There are 13 residues in the CDR3. The chain links TRBV12-3 or TRBV12-4 to TRBJ2-7; tentative D call: TRBD2 (7 bases). This sequence was found in a person aged 70 to 80 with COVID-19, enrolled during active disease. Input material: peripheral blood. DNA for the CDR3: TGTGCCAGCAGTGGCCTGAGGGGGGGCGAGCAGTACTTC. This encodes CASSGLRGGEQYF.